Presented here are 32 T cell receptor beta chains from one specimen sequenced in a study of cytomegalovirus exposure and HLA in healthy donors (dated by TCRdb to 2016 to 2017). Library method: the immunoSEQ multiplex PCR assay. For the multiplex PCR, a mixture combining 60 forward primers for TCR Vbeta segments and 13 reverse primers for TCR Jbeta segments was used. TCRdb took this table from immuneACCESS and kept in-frame rearrangements with V and J called. Such tables lack part of the clones; where checked against another copy, unresolved V genes explain under half of the gap, and the rest is unexplained. This sample is represented by about 140,000 clones; approximately 88% of them were singletons. The ten biggest clones cover around 0.54% of the sample. Sequenced: PBMCs. The receptors originated from a woman aged 40-49 years in good health and CMV-seronegative.

The J gene is TRBJ2-1, the V gene TRBV7-9; TRBD2 matches 12 bases. The CDR3 length is 13 residues. The germline V gene has CDR1 SEHNR and CDR2 FQNEAQ (reference sequence). V was clipped by 5 bases and J by 13 bases; unmatched bases: 6. CDR3 DNA sequence: TGTGCCAGCAGCATCCTACTAGCGGGAGGCCAGTTCTTC. This sequence encodes CASSILLAGGQFF.

The V gene is TRBV6-6, the J gene TRBJ1-4; D gene ambiguous. V was pared by 0 bases and J by 8 bases, with 13 bases between. Germline assignment: CDR1 MNHNY and CDR2 SVGAGI (reference sequence). This CDR3 region has 15 residues. CDR3 sequence: CASSYSGWEQEKLFF. The CDR3 nucleotides are TGTGCCAGCAGTTACTCGGGCTGGGAGCAAGAAAAACTGTTTTTT.

The chain carries TRBV4-2 and TRBJ2-3, with D tentatively TRBD2 (6 bases). Germline V gene data show CDR1 as LGHNA and CDR2 as YNFKEQ. The CDR3 covers 14 residues. V lost 1 base and J lost 5, with 10 bases in between. CDR3 DNA: TGTGCCAGCAGCCAAGGGGAGGCCGAAGATACGCAGTATTTT. Translation gives CASSQGEAEDTQYF.

The CDR3 reads CASSPPAGWGSSGANVLTF. The CDR3 DNA reads as TGTGCCAGCTCACCACCCGCAGGGTGGGGTAGTTCTGGGGCCAACGTCCTGACTTTC. The V call is TRBV18, the J call TRBJ2-6; D might be TRBD1 (5 bases). The CDR3 contains 19 residues. V was shortened by 0 bases and J by 1 base, with 16 bases between the two germline ends. Germline assignment: CDR1 KGHSH and CDR2 LQKENI. Full variable domain (outside the CDR3, taken from reference TRBV18 and TRBJ2-6): NAGVMQNPRHLVRRRGQEARLRCSPMKGHSHVYWYRQLPEEGLKFMVYLQKENIIDESGMPKERFSAEFPKEGPSILRIQQVVRGDSAAYFCASSPPAGWGSSGANVLTFGAGSRLTVL.

The chain couples TRBV5-1 to TRBJ2-5; 8 nucleotides agree with TRBD2. V lost 4 bases, J lost 5 bases, and 1 base stayed unmatched. This CDR3 region has 12 residues. Germline CDR1 SGHRS, CDR2 YFSETQ. CDR3 DNA sequence: TGCGCCAGCAGCAGCGGGAGCGAGACCCAGTACTTC. Its protein product is CASSSGSETQYF.

V usage is TRBV6-5 and J usage is TRBJ2-1, with 7 nucleotides matching TRBD2. CDR1 and CDR2 from the germline V gene are MNHEY and SVGAGI. V shed 6 bases, J shed 3 bases, and the junction held 8 bases outside the gene matches. CDR3 size: 15 residues. CDR3 in DNA: TGTGCCAGCAGCCAGTCGCGGGAGTTCTACAATGAGCAGTTCTTC. Translating it yields CASSQSREFYNEQFF.

The rearrangement joins TRBV5-6 to TRBJ1-3; perhaps TRBD1 as D (5 bases). The CDR3 extends over 16 amino acids. The V gene lost 2 bases and the J gene lost 7 bases, with 19 bases spanning the gap. Germline assignment: CDR1 SGHDT and CDR2 YYEEEE. The CDR3 loop reads CASSFDPWQGGNTIYF. DNA for the CDR3: TGTGCCAGCAGCTTTGACCCGTGGCAGGGCGGCAACACCATATATTTT.

V and J are TRBV29-1 and TRBJ1-1; D gene unclear. Trimming cost V 4 bases and J 7 bases, with 10 bases left between them. From germline, CDR1 is SQVTM and CDR2 ANQGSEA. The CDR3 covers 11 residues. The CDR3 nucleotides are TGCAGCGTTGTAACGGGGATTGAAGCTTTCTTT. It translates to CSVVTGIEAFF.

The CDR3 is CASSSLRTGYNEKLFF. The CDR3 DNA sequence: TGTGCCAGCAGTTCTCTCAGGACAGGGTATAATGAAAAACTGTTTTTT. The genes are TRBV27 and TRBJ1-4; 8 bases map to TRBD1. The CDR3 has 16 amino acids. Per the germline V gene, CDR1 is MNHEY and CDR2 is SMNVEV (reference sequence). Trimming removed 4 bases from V and 4 bases from J; junction bases left unmatched: 8.

This clone was picked up one time. The chain couples TRBV6-1 to TRBJ2-3; TRBD1 agrees at 7 bases. V was clipped by 1 base and J by 5 bases; unmatched bases: 9. There are 16 residues in the CDR3. Germline V gene data show CDR1 as MNHNS and CDR2 as SASEGT. The CDR3 protein is CASSEGDSQFLDTQYF. CDR3 bases: TGTGCCAGCAGTGAAGGGGACAGCCAGTTTCTAGATACGCAGTATTTT.

The V call is TRBV6-5, the J call TRBJ1-5; perhaps TRBD1 as D (5 bases). Trimming pared 3 bases from V and 4 bases from J, leaving 7 bases between. The CDR3 length is 13 residues. Germline CDR1 and CDR2: MNHEY and SVGAGI. CDR3 residues: CASSYQGNQPQHF. CDR3 DNA sequence: TGTGCCAGCAGTTATCAGGGAAATCAGCCCCAGCATTTT.

The chain uses TRBV7-3 and TRBJ2-3, with TRBD2 identical over 9 bases. This CDR3 has 15 amino acids. V trimming: 4 bases; J trimming: 0 bases; junction bases outside the gene matches: 2. CDR1 and CDR2 from the germline V gene are SGHTA and FQGTGA. The CDR3 loop is CASSSGTSSTDTQYF. DNA of the CDR3: TGTGCCAGCAGCTCCGGGACTAGCAGCACAGATACGCAGTATTTT. Full variable domain (outside the CDR3, taken from reference TRBV7-3 and TRBJ2-3): GAGVSQTPSNKVTEKGKYVELRCDPISGHTALYWYRQSLGQGPEFLIYFQGTGAADDSGLPNDRFFAVRPEGSVSTLKIQRTERGDSAVYLCASSSGTSSTDTQYFGPGTRLTVL.

The V gene is TRBV11-1, the J gene TRBJ2-7, with 8 bases aligning to TRBD2. In germline, CDR1 is SGHAT, CDR2 FQDESV (reference sequence). CDR3 length: 15 amino acids. The V gene end was trimmed by 5 bases and the J gene end by 5 bases; junction bases not matched to a gene: 11. CDR3 loop: CASSTQSGRWDEQYF. The CDR3, as DNA: TGTGCCAGCAGCACCCAAAGCGGGAGATGGGACGAGCAGTACTTC.

V gene TRBV7-2 combines with J gene TRBJ2-5, with D unresolved. The ends were cut back, 7 bases at V and 5 bases at J, with 14 bases in the middle. The CDR3 length is 13 residues. From germline, CDR1 is SGHTA and CDR2 FQGNSA. CDR3 nucleotides: TGTGCCAGCACATATAGATATTCGGAGACCCAGTACTTC. This codes for CASTYRYSETQYF.

The chain is built from TRBV25-1 and TRBJ1-2; 7 bases are a match to TRBD1. There are 14 residues in the CDR3. Germline V lookup: CDR1 MGHDK, CDR2 SYGVNS. V trimming: 8 bases; J trimming: 4 bases; junction bases outside the gene matches: 10. This CDR3 reads CASSTYGQAYGYTF. In DNA form, the CDR3 reads TGTGCCAGCTCGACCTACGGACAGGCCTATGGCTACACCTTC.

This chain links TRBV7-9 with TRBJ2-1, with 9 bases lining up with TRBD1. Looked up from germline, CDR1 is SEHNR and CDR2 is FQNEAQ (reference sequence). CDR3 length: 15 residues. After removal of 4 bases from V and 2 bases from J, the junction contained 3 bases not matched to a gene. In nucleotides, the CDR3 is TGTGCCAGCAGCTGGGGACAGGGCACCTACAATGAGCAGTTCTTC. It codes for CASSWGQGTYNEQFF.

The chain employs TRBV19 and TRBJ2-1, with unresolved D. The CDR3 covers 13 residues. Germline V gene lookup returns CDR1 LNHDA and CDR2 SQIVND (reference sequence). V lost 4 bases, J lost 4 bases, and 8 bases lay in between. CDR3 region: CASSTYPYNEQFF. The CDR3 nucleotides are TGTGCCAGTAGTACCTACCCGTACAATGAGCAGTTCTTC.

The rearrangement joins TRBV10-3 to TRBJ2-1; 8 bases fit TRBD1. CDR1 is ENHRY and CDR2 is SYGVKD in the germline V gene. The CDR3 is 13 amino acids. The ends lost 5 bases at V and 9 bases at J; junction bases unmatched: 6. Written as DNA, the CDR3 is TGTGCCATCAGTACCCAGGGGGCTTTTGAGCAGTTCTTC. Translating gives CAISTQGAFEQFF.

This chain joins TRBV7-3 and TRBJ2-2; D may be TRBD2 (6 bases). V was shortened by 6 bases and J by 2 bases, with 13 bases between the two germline ends. The CDR3 contains 15 residues. The germline V gene has CDR1 SGHTA and CDR2 FQGTGA. Written as DNA, the CDR3 is TGTGCCAGCAGTCCCGGGACTCTCAACACCGGGGAGCTGTTTTTT. Protein sequence: CASSPGTLNTGELFF.

The chain uses TRBV25-1 and TRBJ1-2, with no clear D. The CDR3 consists of 12 residues. The germline gives CDR1 MGHDK, CDR2 SYGVNS. V lost 3 bases, J lost 4 bases, and 6 bases lay in between. The CDR3 nucleotides are TGTGCCAGCAGTGATGTGGCCTATGGCTACACCTTC. Translating it yields CASSDVAYGYTF.

The chain combines TRBV11-3 with TRBJ2-1, with 11 bases matching TRBD2. V was pared by 0 bases and J by 8 bases, with 12 bases of the junction left unmatched. Per germline, CDR1 SGHNT and CDR2 YENEEA. The CDR3 has 18 residues. This chain's CDR3 is CASSLEVVLAGGFDEQFF. The CDR3 nucleotides read TGTGCCAGCAGCTTAGAGGTAGTGCTAGCGGGAGGTTTCGATGAGCAGTTCTTC.

The chain combines TRBV10-1 with TRBJ2-7; D is unclear. Trimming cost V 0 bases and J 3 bases, with 24 bases left between them. Germline CDR1 WNHNN, CDR2 SYGVQD (reference sequence). This CDR3 has 19 residues. The CDR3 nucleotides are TGCGCCAGCAGTGAGTCAGCCATAGGAGCAACGTTGCGCTTCTACGAGCAGTACTTC. It codes for CASSESAIGATLRFYEQYF.

V gene TRBV6-5 combines with J gene TRBJ1-1, with 7 bases identical to TRBD1. The CDR3 has 12 residues. Germline V gene lookup returns CDR1 MNHEY and CDR2 SVGAGI. The V gene end was trimmed by 10 bases and the J gene end by 0 bases; junction bases not matched to a gene: 2. In DNA form, the CDR3 reads TGTGCCACCGGACAGGTGAACACTGAAGCTTTCTTT. This encodes CATGQVNTEAFF.

CDR3 protein: CASSYPRSGGNTEAFF. DNA of the CDR3: TGTGCCAGCAGTTACCCTAGGTCCGGGGGGAACACTGAAGCTTTCTTT. The rearrangement links TRBV6-5 to TRBJ1-1, with D possibly TRBD1 on 5 matching bases. The V and J ends lost 2 bases and 1 base respectively, with 14 bases between them. CDR3 size: 16 residues. The germline CDR1 and CDR2 sequences are MNHEY and SVGAGI.

This CDR3 is CAISESSSGPGYTF. The CDR3 coding sequence is TGTGCCATCAGTGAGTCGTCGTCAGGTCCTGGCTACACCTTC. V is TRBV10-3 and J is TRBJ1-2; D is ambiguous. Germline V CDR1 and CDR2: ENHRY, SYGVKD. V was shortened by 0 bases and J by 7 bases, with 12 bases between the two germline ends. This CDR3 has 14 amino acids.

The chain combines TRBV2 with TRBJ2-1; D gene unclear. Germline V gene data show CDR1 as SNHLY and CDR2 as FYNNEI. This CDR3 has 12 amino acids. Trimming left V 8 bases short and J 0 bases short, with 5 bases between. CDR3 protein: CASDSSYNEQFF. Here the CDR3 DNA reads TGTGCCAGCGACTCCTCCTACAATGAGCAGTTCTTC.

The CDR3 is CASSQSQYTQYF. CDR3 in DNA: TGTGCCAGCAGCCAGTCGCAGTATACGCAGTATTTT. The chain is built from TRBV11-3 and TRBJ2-3; D uncertain. CDR1 and CDR2 from the germline V gene are SGHNT and YENEEA. Trimming took 5 bases from V and 7 from J, leaving 10 bases between them. The CDR3 length is 12 residues. Full variable domain (outside the CDR3, taken from reference TRBV11-3 and TRBJ2-3): EAGVVQSPRYKIIEKKQPVAFWCNPISGHNTLYWYLQNLGQGPELLIRYENEEAVDDSQLPKDRFSAERLKGVDSTLKIQPAELGDSAVYLCASSQSQYTQYFGPGTRLTVL.

This rearrangement joins TRBV27 to TRBJ2-7; 11 nucleotides align to TRBD2. J lost 4 bases, V lost 2 bases, and 4 bases had no gene match. Germline CDR1 and CDR2: MNHEY and SMNVEV (reference sequence). The CDR3 sequence is 15 residues long. The DNA for the CDR3 is TGTGCCAGCAGTTTAGGGGTAGCGGGAGGGTACGAGCAGTACTTC. It specifies CASSLGVAGGYEQYF.

Only one count was recorded for this clone. This chain links TRBV27 with TRBJ2-7; the D gene is possibly TRBD1 (8 bases). The CDR3 is 15 residues long. The V gene's germline CDR1 is MNHEY and CDR2 SMNVEV (reference sequence). Trimming cost V 6 bases and J 5 bases, with 20 bases left between them. Here the CDR3 reads CASSLKQGGEDEQYF. CDR3 DNA: TGTGCCAGCAGCTTAAAACAGGGGGGGGAGGACGAGCAGTACTTC.

V gene TRBV5-4 combines with J gene TRBJ2-1, with 7 positions matching TRBD2. The CDR3 spans 14 residues. The ends lost 4 bases at V and 9 bases at J; junction bases unmatched: 10. Germline lookup yields CDR1 SGHNT and CDR2 YYREEE (reference sequence). CDR3 residues: CASSKGGPSGEQFF. The DNA of the CDR3 is TGTGCCAGCAGCAAGGGAGGGCCTTCGGGTGAGCAGTTCTTC.

Written as DNA, the CDR3 is TGTGCCAGCAGTGGACACCATGAGCAGTTCTTC. Its translation: CASSGHHEQFF. V is TRBV25-1 and J is TRBJ2-1, with D hard to call. The V gene's germline CDR1 is MGHDK and CDR2 SYGVNS. The CDR3 has 11 amino acids. The V and J ends lost 4 bases and 8 bases respectively, with 6 bases between them.

The V gene is TRBV9, the J gene TRBJ2-2; 7 nucleotides align to TRBD1. The CDR3 runs 15 residues. Unmatched junction bases numbered 7, after V lost 2 bases and J lost 6 bases. Germline-derived CDR1 and CDR2 are SGDLS and YYNGEE. The CDR3 loop reads CASSVRQGYPGELFF. DNA of the CDR3: TGTGCCAGCAGCGTCAGACAGGGTTATCCCGGGGAGCTGTTTTTT.